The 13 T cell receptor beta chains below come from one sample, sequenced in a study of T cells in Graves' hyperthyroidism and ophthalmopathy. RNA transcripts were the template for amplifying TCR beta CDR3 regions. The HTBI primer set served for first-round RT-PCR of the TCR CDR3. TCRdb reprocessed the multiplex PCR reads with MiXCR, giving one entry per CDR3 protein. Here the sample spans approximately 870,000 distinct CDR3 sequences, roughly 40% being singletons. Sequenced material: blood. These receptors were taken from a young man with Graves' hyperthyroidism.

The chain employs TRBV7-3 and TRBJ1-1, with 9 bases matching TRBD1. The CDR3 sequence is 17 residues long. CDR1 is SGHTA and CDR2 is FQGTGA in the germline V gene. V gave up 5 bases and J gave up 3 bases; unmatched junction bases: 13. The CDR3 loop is CASSPRPAGQGHTEAFF. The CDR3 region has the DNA TGTGCCAGCAGCCCACGACCGGCGGGACAGGGACACACTGAAGCTTTCTTT.

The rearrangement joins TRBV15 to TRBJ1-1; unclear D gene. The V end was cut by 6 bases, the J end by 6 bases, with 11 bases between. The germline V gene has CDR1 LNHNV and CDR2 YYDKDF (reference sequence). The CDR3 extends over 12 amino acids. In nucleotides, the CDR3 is TGTGCCACCAGAGGCATGACCCCTGAAGCTTTCTTT. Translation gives CATRGMTPEAFF.

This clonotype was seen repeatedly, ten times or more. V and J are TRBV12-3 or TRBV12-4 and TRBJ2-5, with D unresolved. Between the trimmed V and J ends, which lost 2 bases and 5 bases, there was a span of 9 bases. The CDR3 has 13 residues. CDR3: CASSLIGGETQYF. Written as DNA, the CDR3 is TGTGCCAGCAGTTTAATCGGTGGGGAGACCCAGTACTTC.

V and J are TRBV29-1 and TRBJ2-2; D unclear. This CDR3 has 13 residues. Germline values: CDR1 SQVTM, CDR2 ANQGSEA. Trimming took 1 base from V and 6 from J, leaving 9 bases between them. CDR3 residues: CSVEGVNAGELFF. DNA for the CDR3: TGCAGCGTTGAAGGCGTAAACGCCGGGGAGCTGTTTTTT.

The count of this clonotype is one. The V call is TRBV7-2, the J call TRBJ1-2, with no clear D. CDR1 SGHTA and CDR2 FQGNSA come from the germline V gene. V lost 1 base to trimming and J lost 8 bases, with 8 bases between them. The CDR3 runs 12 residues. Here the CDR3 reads CASSLEASGYTF. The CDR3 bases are TGTGCCAGCAGCTTAGAGGCTAGCGGCTACACCTTC.

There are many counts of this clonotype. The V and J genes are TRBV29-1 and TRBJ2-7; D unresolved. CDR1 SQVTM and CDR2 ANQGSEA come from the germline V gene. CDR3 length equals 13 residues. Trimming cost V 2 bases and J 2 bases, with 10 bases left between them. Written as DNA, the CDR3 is TGCAGCGTTGAAACGCCGCAAACCTACGAGCAGTACTTC. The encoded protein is CSVETPQTYEQYF.

CDR3 loop: CASLGGDGELFF. CDR3 in DNA: TGTGCCAGCCTTGGGGGGGACGGGGAGCTGTTTTTT. The V and J genes are TRBV9 and TRBJ2-2, with TRBD2 matching over 7 bases. Germline lookup yields CDR1 SGDLS and CDR2 YYNGEE. Trimming took 7 bases from V and 7 from J; bases not matched to a gene: 4. CDR3 size: 12 residues.

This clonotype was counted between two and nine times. The CDR3 DNA reads TGTGCCAGCTCACCACCGTCCGTCTCCTACGAGCAGTACTTC. This encodes CASSPPSVSYEQYF. The gene calls are TRBV7-2 and TRBJ2-7; D is undetermined. Germline CDR1 SGHTA, CDR2 FQGNSA. There are 14 residues in the CDR3. V gave up 8 bases and J gave up 0 bases, with 14 bases separating them.

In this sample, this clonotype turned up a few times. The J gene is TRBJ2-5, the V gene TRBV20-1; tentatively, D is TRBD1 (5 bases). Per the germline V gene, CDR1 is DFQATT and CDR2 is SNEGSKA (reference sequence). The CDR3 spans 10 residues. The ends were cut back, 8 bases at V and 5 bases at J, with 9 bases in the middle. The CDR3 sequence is CSSNRETQYF. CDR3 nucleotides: TGCAGTTCAAACAGGGAGACCCAGTACTTC.

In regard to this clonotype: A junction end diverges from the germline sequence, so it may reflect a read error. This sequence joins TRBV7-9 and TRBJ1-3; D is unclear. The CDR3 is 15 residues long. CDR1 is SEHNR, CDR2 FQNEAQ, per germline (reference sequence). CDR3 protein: CASSQDSDSGNTIYF. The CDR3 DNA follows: TGCGCCAGCAGCCAAGATTCAGACTCTGGAAACACCATATATTTT.

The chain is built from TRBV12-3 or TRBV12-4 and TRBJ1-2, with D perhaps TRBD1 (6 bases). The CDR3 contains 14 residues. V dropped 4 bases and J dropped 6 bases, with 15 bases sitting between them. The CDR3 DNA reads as TGTGCCAGCAGTTACAGCGGGGGGCTAAATGGCTACACCTTC. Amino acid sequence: CASSYSGGLNGYTF.

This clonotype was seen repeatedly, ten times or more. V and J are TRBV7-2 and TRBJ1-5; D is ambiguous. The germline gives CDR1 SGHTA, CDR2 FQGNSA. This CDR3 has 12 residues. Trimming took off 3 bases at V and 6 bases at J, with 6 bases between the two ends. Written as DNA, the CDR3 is TGTGCCAGCAGCTTGACAATTCAGCCCCAGCATTTT. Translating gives CASSLTIQPQHF.

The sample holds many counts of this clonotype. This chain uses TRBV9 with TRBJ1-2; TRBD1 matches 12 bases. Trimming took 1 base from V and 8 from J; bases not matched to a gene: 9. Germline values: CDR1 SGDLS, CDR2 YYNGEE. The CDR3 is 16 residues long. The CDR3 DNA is TGTGCCAGCAGCGTAACCCCGGGACAGGGGGCGGAAGGCTACACCTTC. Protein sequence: CASSVTPGQGAEGYTF. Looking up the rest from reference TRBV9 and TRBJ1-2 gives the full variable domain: DSGVTQTPKHLITATGQRVTLRCSPRSGDLSVYWYQQSLDQGLQFLIQYYNGEERAKGNILERFSAQQFPDLHSELNLSSLELGDSALYFCASSVTPGQGAEGYTFGSGTRLTVV.